These 11 T cell receptor beta chains originate from one sample sequenced in a study of OX40 agonist ivuxolimab in advanced cancers. Only in-frame clones appear in the TCRdb table, and some are missing; sequencing was by immunoSEQ multiplex PCR. The table records approximately 88,000 clones, roughly 90% of them present only once. The sequencing here drew on CD4+ or CD8+ T cells sorted from blood, taken in a trial of the OX40 agonist ivuxolimab. These receptors were collected from an adult with an advanced solid tumor such as melanoma, head and neck, liver or kidney cancer.

This chain uses TRBV5-1 with TRBJ1-5; D unresolved. Germline CDR1 and CDR2: SGHRS and YFSETQ. Trimming stripped 3 bases from V and 1 base from J, with 11 bases between. The CDR3 sequence is 15 residues long. The DNA for the CDR3 is TGCGCCAGCAGCTCGCAGGTGGGAAGCAATCAGCCCCAGCATTTT. Translation: CASSSQVGSNQPQHF.

This sequence joins TRBV9 and TRBJ2-3, with 11 bases matching TRBD2. V was pared by 0 bases and J by 2 bases, with 5 bases of the junction left unmatched. Germline assignment: CDR1 SGDLS and CDR2 YYNGEE. This CDR3 has 17 amino acids. CDR3 in DNA: TGTGCCAGCAGCGTAGGGCTAGCGGGGGGTGTCACAGATACGCAGTATTTT. It is translated as CASSVGLAGGVTDTQYF.

The chain couples TRBV29-1 to TRBJ2-7; the match to TRBD2 covers 10 bases. After removal of 7 bases from V and 3 bases from J, the junction contained 12 bases not matched to a gene. The germline V gene encodes CDR1 SQVTM and CDR2 ANQGSEA. The CDR3 spans 15 residues. The CDR3 sequence is CSEGLADYFGYEQYF. The CDR3 DNA reads TGCAGCGAAGGACTAGCGGACTATTTTGGCTACGAGCAGTACTTC.

This clone was observed a single time. The chain links TRBV28 to TRBJ1-1; D possibly corresponds to TRBD1 (5 bases). CDR1 MDHEN and CDR2 SYDVKM come from the germline V gene. The CDR3 contains 15 residues. The V and J ends lost 1 base and 5 bases respectively, with 14 bases between them. CDR3: CASSLYSGAETEAFF. The CDR3 DNA reads TGTGCCAGCAGTTTATACAGTGGGGCCGAGACTGAAGCTTTCTTT.

The V and J genes are TRBV10-1 and TRBJ2-2; 9 bases align to TRBD2. Unmatched junction bases numbered 11, after V lost 2 bases and J lost 7 bases. In germline, CDR1 is WNHNN, CDR2 SYGVQD (reference sequence). The CDR3 spans 17 residues. In nucleotides, the CDR3 is TGCGCCAGCAGTGAGGACGCGGGAGGGCCTAGCGTCGGGGAGCTGTTTTTT. This gives the protein CASSEDAGGPSVGELFF.

The DNA for the CDR3 is TGTGCCCCCCTTGGGGGGATGGGCTCCTACGAGCAGTACTTC. Protein product: CAPLGGMGSYEQYF. This rearrangement joins TRBV27 to TRBJ2-7; D is perhaps TRBD2 (6 bases). The germline V gene has CDR1 MNHEY and CDR2 SMNVEV (reference sequence). The CDR3 is 14 residues long. V was cut by 11 bases and J by 0 bases, with 17 bases left in between.

The chain employs TRBV20-1 and TRBJ1-2, with 9 bases lining up with TRBD1. There are 11 residues in the CDR3. Trimming removed 7 bases from V and 7 bases from J; junction bases left unmatched: 4. Germline loops: CDR1 DFQATT, CDR2 SNEGSKA (reference sequence). The chain's CDR3 is CSGQGEGGYTF. The CDR3 region has the DNA TGCAGTGGACAGGGGGAAGGTGGCTACACCTTC.

This chain joins TRBV6-5 and TRBJ2-7; tentatively, D is TRBD2 (5 bases). Germline CDR1 and CDR2: MNHEY and SVGAGI. The V gene lost 0 bases and the J gene lost 4 bases, with 13 bases spanning the gap. The CDR3 spans 15 residues. The CDR3 DNA sequence: TGTGCCAGCAGTTACTCGCCGGAGGAGATTTACGAGCAGTACTTC. Protein: CASSYSPEEIYEQYF.

This clone is a singleton in its sample. The J gene is TRBJ1-1, the V gene TRBV15; D gene ambiguous. Trimming took off 2 bases at V and 1 base at J, with 8 bases between the two ends. The CDR3 has 14 residues. CDR1 LNHNV and CDR2 YYDKDF come from the germline V gene (reference sequence). CDR3 protein: CATSRRRQNTEAFF. CDR3 DNA: TGTGCCACCAGCAGACGGCGGCAGAACACTGAAGCTTTCTTT.

The V gene is TRBV10-3, the J gene TRBJ2-7; D not resolved. Germline CDR1 and CDR2: ENHRY and SYGVKD. The CDR3 has 13 amino acids. V gave up 8 bases and J gave up 0 bases, with 11 bases separating them. The CDR3 reads CAISDRNSYEQYF. The DNA for the CDR3 is TGTGCCATCTCCGACCGGAACTCCTACGAGCAGTACTTC.

J is TRBJ2-3 and V is TRBV5-4; D unclear. The CDR3 loop spans 13 amino acids. The germline V and J ends were trimmed by 9 bases and 0 bases, with 11 bases remaining between them. CDR1 SGHNT and CDR2 YYREEE come from the germline V gene (reference sequence). In DNA form, the CDR3 reads TGTGCCATTCGGACCAAGAGCACAGATACGCAGTATTTT. It codes for CAIRTKSTDTQYF.